Reported below is one TCR beta chain. Its matching antigen is unknown. This sample is part of a study of beta chain features in type 1 diabetes. This CDR3 has 16 amino acids. The germline V gene has CDR1 SGHRS and CDR2 YFSETQ. With 4 bases clipped from V and 1 base from J, the junction kept 4 bases outside the gene matches. The whole isolated RNA underwent reverse transcription, so sequencing captured expressed TCRB transcripts. The table came from immunoSEQ multiplex PCR; TCRdb's copy has only in-frame clones and leaves some out. Among over 90,000 clones listed, around 30% were seen once. Study conclusions and caveats: In type 1 diabetes patients, VDJ junctions had fewer insertions; deletions at these junctions were more frequent. There was a moderate but significant shortening of TCRB CDR3s in all four CD4+ subsets of Type 1 diabetes patients.

The source is a woman aged 18-29 years with type 1 diabetes. Sample: central memory CD4+ T cells from blood. The V call is TRBV5-1, the J call TRBJ2-5; 13 positions agree with TRBD2. The CDR3 loop is CASSRGTSGAQETQYF. The CDR3 DNA sequence: TGCGCCAGCAGCCGGGGGACTAGCGGGGCCCAAGAGACCCAGTACTTC.